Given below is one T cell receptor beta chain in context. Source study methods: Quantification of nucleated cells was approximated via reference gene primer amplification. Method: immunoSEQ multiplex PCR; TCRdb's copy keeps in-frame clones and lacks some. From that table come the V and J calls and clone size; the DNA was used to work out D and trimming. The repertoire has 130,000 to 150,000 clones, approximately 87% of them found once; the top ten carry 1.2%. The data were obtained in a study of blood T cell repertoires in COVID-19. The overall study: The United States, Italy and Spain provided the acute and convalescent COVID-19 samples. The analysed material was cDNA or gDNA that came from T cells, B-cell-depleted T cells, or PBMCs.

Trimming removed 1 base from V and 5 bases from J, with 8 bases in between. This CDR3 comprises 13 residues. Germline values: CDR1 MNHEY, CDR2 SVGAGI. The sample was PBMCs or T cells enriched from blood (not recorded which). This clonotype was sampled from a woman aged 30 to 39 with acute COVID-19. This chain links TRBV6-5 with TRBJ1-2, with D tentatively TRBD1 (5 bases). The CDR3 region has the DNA TGTGCCAGCAGTTACTTTAAGGGGTATGGCTACACCTTC. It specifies CASSYFKGYGYTF.